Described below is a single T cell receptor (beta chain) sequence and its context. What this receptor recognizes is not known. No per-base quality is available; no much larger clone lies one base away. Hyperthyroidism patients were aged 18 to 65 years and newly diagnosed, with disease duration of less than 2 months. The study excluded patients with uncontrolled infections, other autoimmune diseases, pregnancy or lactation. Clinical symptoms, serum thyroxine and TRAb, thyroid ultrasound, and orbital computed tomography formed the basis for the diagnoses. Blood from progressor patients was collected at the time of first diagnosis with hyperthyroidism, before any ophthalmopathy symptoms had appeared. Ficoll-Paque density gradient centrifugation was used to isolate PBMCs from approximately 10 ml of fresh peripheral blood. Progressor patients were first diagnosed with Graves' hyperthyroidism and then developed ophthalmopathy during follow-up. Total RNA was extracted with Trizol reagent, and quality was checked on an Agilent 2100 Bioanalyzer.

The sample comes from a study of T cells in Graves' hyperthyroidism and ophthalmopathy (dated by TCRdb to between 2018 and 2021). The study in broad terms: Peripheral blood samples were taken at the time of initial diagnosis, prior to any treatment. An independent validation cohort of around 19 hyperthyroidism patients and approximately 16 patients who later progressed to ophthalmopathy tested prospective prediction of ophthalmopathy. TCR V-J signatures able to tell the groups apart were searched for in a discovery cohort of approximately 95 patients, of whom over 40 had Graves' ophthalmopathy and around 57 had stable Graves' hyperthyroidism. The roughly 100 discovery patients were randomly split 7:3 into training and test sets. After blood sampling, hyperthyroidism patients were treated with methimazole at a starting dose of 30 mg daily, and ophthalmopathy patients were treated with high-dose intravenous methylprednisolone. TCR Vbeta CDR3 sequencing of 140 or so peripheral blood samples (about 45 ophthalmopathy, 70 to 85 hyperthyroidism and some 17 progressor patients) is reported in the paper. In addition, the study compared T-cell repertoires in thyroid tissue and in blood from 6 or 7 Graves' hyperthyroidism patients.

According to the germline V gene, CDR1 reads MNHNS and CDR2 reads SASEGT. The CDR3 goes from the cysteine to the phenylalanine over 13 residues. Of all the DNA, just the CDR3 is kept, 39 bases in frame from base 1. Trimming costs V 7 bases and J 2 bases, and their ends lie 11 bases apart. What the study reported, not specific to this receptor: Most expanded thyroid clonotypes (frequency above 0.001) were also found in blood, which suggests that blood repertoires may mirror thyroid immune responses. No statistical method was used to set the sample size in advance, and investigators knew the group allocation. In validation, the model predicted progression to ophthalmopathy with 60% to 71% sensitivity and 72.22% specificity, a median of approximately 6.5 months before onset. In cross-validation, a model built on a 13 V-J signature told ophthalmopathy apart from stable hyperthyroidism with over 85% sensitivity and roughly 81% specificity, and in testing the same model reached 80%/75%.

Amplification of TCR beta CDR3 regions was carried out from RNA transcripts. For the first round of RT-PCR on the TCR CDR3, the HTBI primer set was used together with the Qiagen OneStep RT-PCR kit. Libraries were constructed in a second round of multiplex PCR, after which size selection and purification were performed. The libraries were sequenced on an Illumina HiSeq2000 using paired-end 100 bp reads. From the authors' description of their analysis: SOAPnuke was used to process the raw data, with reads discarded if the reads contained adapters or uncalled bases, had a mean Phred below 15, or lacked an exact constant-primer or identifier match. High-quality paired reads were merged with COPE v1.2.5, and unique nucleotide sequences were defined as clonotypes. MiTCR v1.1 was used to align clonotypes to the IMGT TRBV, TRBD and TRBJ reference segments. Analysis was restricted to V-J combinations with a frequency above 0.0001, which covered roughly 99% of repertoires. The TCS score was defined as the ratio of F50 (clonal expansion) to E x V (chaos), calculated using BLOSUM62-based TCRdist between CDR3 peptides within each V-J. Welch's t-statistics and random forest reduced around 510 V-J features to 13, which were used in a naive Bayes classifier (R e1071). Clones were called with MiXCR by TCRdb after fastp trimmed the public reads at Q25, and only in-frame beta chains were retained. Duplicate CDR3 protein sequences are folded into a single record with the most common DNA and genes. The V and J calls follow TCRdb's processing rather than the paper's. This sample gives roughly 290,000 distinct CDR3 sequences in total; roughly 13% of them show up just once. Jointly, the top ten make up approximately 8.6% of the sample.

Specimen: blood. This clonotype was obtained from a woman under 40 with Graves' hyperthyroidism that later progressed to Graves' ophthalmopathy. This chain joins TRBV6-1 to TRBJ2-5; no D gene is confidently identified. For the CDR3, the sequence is CASTNPFQETQYF. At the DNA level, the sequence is TGTGCCAGCACCAACCCGTTTCAAGAGACCCAGTACTTC.